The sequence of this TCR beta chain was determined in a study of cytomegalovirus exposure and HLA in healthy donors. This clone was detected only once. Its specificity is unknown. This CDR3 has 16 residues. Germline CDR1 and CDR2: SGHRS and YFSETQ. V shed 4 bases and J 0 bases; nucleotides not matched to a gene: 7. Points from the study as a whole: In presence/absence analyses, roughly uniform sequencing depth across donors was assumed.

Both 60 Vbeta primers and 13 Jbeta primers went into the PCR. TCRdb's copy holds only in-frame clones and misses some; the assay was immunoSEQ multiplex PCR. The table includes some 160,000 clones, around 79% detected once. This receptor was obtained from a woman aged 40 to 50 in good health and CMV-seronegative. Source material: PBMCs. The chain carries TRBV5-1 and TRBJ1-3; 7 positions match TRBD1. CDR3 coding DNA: TGCGCCAGCAGCCCAGGGACAGCCTACTCTGGAAACACCATATATTTT. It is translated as CASSPGTAYSGNTIYF.